This T cell receptor beta chain was identified in a study of Graves' ophthalmopathy and Graves' hyperthyroidism. Study outcomes and limitations: Ophthalmopathy progression prediction by the model yielded a sensitivity of approximately 70% and a specificity of around 72%. Discriminating ophthalmopathy from stable hyperthyroidism, a 13-signature model attained a sensitivity of over 85% and a specificity of roughly 81%.

RNA transcripts were the source from which TCR beta CDR3 regions were amplified. The workflow started with a first-round RT-PCR run with HTBI primers and then moved on to a second-round multiplex PCR. Via MiXCR, TCRdb re-called the multiplex PCR reads, giving one row per CDR3 protein. The sample records around 520,000 distinct CDR3 sequences, less than 40% being singletons. Exclusion covered patients with other autoimmune diseases or uncontrolled infections (as well as pregnancy or lactation). The authors diagnosed from clinical symptoms, serum thyroxine, TRAb, thyroid ultrasound and orbital computed tomography. This CDR3 has 13 amino acids. Germline V gene lookup returns CDR1 SEHNR and CDR2 FQNEAQ (reference sequence). The V and J ends lost 5 bases and 3 bases respectively, with 11 bases between them. This clonotype was seen many times. As yet, its antigen is unknown.

What was sequenced was peripheral blood or thyroid tissue (not recorded which). V is TRBV7-9 and J is TRBJ2-7; weak D call: TRBD1 (5 bases). This clonotype originated in an adult man with Graves' hyperthyroidism. The CDR3 protein is CASSPGWDYEQYF. The CDR3 DNA follows: TGTGCCAGCAGCCCAGGGTGGGACTACGAGCAGTACTTC.